This T cell receptor beta chain was recovered during a study of T cells in tumors after PD-1 blockade. About the research overall: Some patients also took daily vismodegib 150 mg during anti-PD-1 treatment.

Sequencing was performed with immunoSEQ multiplex PCR; in TCRdb, only in-frame clones are kept and a portion is missing. The table includes roughly 15,000 clones, roughly 80% detected once. The length of the CDR3 is 15 residues. V lost 5 bases and J lost 7, with 17 bases in between. Germline CDR1 PRHDT, CDR2 FYEKMQ (reference sequence). This clone appeared a single time. The sequence was obtained from a human donor with basal cell carcinoma. The J gene is TRBJ2-2, the V gene TRBV13; a possible D gene is TRBD2 (6 bases). Material: PBMCs, obtained after anti-PD-1 treatment. The CDR3 region has the DNA TGTGCCAGCAGCCCCCGGGTAGCGGCGCGCGGGGAGCTGTTTTTT. Protein sequence: CASSPRVAARGELFF.